This T cell receptor beta chain was profiled in a study of graft-versus-host responses after intestinal transplantation. This CDR3 region has 19 residues. Looked up from germline, CDR1 is SGHTS and CDR2 is YDEGEE. Trimming cost V 4 bases and J 5 bases, with 29 bases left between them. Sorted after the reaction were proliferating CFSE-low CD3+CD4+ and CD3+CD8+ responders. Clones were sequenced by immunoSEQ multiplex PCR, and TCRdb holds only the in-frame ones, with some missing. The data contain approximately 5,500 clones, 29% of them singletons. This clone was seen only once. V and J are TRBV5-8 and TRBJ2-3; D possibly corresponds to TRBD2 (6 bases). This clonotype originated in a human patient who was an organ donor for intestinal transplantation. Here the sequenced sample was alloreactive CD4+ T cells from a mixed lymphocyte reaction culture, taken before transplantation. The subset here: CFSE-low proliferating T cells sorted from roughly six-day pre-transplant mixed lymphocyte reaction (GvH or HvG direction). The CDR3 here is CASSLRVRPGLPRVDTQYF. In DNA form, the CDR3 reads TGTGCCAGCAGCCTGAGGGTACGGCCGGGACTGCCGAGGGTAGATACGCAGTATTTT. Full variable domain (missing parts from reference TRBV5-8 and TRBJ2-3): EAGVTQSPTHLIKTRGQQATLRCSPISGHTSVYWYQQALGLGLQFLLWYDEGEERNRGNFPPRFSGRQFPNYSSELNVNALELEDSALYLCASSLRVRPGLPRVDTQYFGPGTRLTVL.